This TCR beta chain is from a study of T cells after yellow fever vaccination. Comment on this clonotype: What it binds is not known.

CDR1 and CDR2 from the germline V gene are SGHTA and FQGNSA. V lost 5 bases, J lost 0 bases, and 8 bases stayed unmatched. The CDR3 length is 16 residues. TCR cDNA, made by 5'RACE template switching, carried an added universal primer site and UMIs. MiXCR, run by TCRdb on the 5' RACE reads, gives a single entry per CDR3 protein. In the table there are about 400,000 distinct CDR3 sequences, approximately 10% of which are singletons. Study-level results: Post-booster reappearance was seen for most primary-vaccination clones (just under 97% CD4, 85% to 90% CD8). The secondary response was weaker, and its peak arrived faster, on day 5 versus 15.

The chain couples TRBV7-2 to TRBJ1-2; 8 bases fit TRBD1. Sequences were derived from PBMCs, sampled on the day of the first yellow fever vaccination. The TCR originated in a man aged 18-30 years who received the YFV17D yellow fever vaccine. The CDR3 region is CASSGTGGISNYGYTF. CDR3 sequence (DNA): TGTGCCAGCAGCGGGACAGGCGGAATCTCTAACTATGGCTACACCTTC.